This T cell receptor (beta chain) was identified during a study of CD4+ T cells in melanoma. Study results and caveats: A reported correlation linked neoantigen-specific CD4+ T cells to CD8+, macrophage and B cell function.

Germline V gene sequence: CDR1 MNHEY, CDR2 SMNVEV (reference sequence). This CDR3 contains 13 residues. Deletions cut 2 bases from V and 2 bases from J, with 4 bases between. Worth noting for this clone: What it recognizes is unknown.

The protocol was immunoSEQ multiplex PCR, while the TCRdb copy is restricted to in-frame clones and leaves out a portion. The table lists more than 8,000 clones, roughly 70% of them singletons. This TCR was sampled from a human donor with melanoma. The rearrangement links TRBV27 to TRBJ1-3; unclear D gene. The sequencing input was cells from a culture (not recorded whether cultured in vitro). The CDR3 is CASSLLPGNTIYF. The CDR3, as DNA: TGTGCCAGCAGTTTACTCCCTGGAAACACCATATATTTT.